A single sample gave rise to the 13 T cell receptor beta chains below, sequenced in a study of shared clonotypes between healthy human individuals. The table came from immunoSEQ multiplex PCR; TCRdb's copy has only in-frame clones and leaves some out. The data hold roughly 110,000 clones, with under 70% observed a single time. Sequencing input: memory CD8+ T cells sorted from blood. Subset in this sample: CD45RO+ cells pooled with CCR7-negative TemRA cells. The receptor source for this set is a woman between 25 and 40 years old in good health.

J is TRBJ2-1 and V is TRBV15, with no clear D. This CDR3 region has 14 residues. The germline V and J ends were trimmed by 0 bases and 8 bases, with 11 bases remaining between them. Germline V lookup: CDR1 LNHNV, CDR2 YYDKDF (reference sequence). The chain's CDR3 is CATSRDLSVHEQFF. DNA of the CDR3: TGTGCCACCAGCAGAGATCTCTCGGTTCATGAGCAGTTCTTC.

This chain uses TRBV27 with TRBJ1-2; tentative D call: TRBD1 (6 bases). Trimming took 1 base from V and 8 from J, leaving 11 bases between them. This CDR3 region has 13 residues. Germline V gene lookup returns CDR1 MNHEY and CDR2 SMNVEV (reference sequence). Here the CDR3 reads CASSLLKGDGYTF. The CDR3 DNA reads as TGTGCCAGCAGTTTATTGAAGGGGGACGGCTACACCTTC.

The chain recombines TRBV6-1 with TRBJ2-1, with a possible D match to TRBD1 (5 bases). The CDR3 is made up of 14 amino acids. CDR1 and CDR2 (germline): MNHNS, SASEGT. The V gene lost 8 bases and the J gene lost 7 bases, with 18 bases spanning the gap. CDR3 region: CASSKTAQANEQFF. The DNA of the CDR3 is TGTGCCAGCTCAAAGACCGCACAGGCAAATGAGCAGTTCTTC.

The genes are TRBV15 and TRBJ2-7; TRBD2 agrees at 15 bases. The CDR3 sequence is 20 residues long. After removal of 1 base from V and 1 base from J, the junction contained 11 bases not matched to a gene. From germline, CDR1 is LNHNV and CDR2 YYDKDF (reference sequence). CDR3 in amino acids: CATSRVRGGLAGGESYEQYF. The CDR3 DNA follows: TGTGCCACCAGCAGAGTTAGAGGGGGACTAGCGGGAGGAGAGTCCTACGAGCAGTACTTC.

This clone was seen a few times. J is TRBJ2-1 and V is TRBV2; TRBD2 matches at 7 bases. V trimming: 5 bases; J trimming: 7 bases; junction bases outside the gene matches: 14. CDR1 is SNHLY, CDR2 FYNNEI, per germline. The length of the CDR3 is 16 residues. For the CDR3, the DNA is TGTGCCAGCAGTAGCCATGAGGGAGGGCCGCGGAATGAGCAGTTCTTC. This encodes CASSSHEGGPRNEQFF. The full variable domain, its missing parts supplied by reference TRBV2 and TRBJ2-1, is EPEVTQTPSHQVTQMGQEVILRCVPISNHLYFYWYRQILGQKVEFLVSFYNNEISEKSEIFDDQFSVERPDGSNFTLKIRSTKLEDSAMYFCASSSHEGGPRNEQFFGPGTRLTVL.

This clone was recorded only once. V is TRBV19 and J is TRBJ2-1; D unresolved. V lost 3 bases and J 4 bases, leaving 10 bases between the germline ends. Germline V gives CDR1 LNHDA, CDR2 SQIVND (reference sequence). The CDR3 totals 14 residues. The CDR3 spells CASSIWQAYNEQFF. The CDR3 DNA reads TGTGCCAGTAGTATTTGGCAGGCTTACAATGAGCAGTTCTTC.

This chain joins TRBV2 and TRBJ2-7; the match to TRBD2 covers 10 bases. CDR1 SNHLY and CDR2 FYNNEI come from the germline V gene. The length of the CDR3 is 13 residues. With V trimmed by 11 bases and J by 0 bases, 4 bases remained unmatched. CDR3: CAGLAVVSYEQYF. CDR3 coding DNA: TGTGCCGGACTAGCGGTCGTCTCCTACGAGCAGTACTTC. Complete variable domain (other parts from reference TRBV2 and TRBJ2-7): EPEVTQTPSHQVTQMGQEVILRCVPISNHLYFYWYRQILGQKVEFLVSFYNNEISEKSEIFDDQFSVERPDGSNFTLKIRSTKLEDSAMYFCAGLAVVSYEQYFGPGTRLTVT.

CDR3 sequence (DNA): TGTGCCAGCAGCTTAGGTTACAGGGGAGCCTACAATGAGCAGTTCTTC. Its translation is CASSLGYRGAYNEQFF. The chain couples TRBV7-9 to TRBJ2-1; 7 bases map to TRBD1. Trimming removed 1 base from V and 2 bases from J; junction bases left unmatched: 5. CDR1 SEHNR and CDR2 FQNEAQ come from the germline V gene (reference sequence). The CDR3 spans 16 residues.

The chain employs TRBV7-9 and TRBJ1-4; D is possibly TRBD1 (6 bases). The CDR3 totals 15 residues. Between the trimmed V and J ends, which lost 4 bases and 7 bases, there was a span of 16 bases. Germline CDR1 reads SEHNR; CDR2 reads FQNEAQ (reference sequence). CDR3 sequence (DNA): TGTGCCAGCAGCTCCGGGGGCCAAGGGATTGAAAAACTGTTTTTT. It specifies CASSSGGQGIEKLFF.

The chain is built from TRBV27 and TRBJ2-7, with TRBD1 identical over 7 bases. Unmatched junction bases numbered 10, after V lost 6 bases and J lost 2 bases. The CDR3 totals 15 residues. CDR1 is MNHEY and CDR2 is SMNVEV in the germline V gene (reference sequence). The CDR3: CASSISSTGTYEQYF. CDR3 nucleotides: TGTGCCAGCAGCATTAGCTCGACAGGGACCTACGAGCAGTACTTC.

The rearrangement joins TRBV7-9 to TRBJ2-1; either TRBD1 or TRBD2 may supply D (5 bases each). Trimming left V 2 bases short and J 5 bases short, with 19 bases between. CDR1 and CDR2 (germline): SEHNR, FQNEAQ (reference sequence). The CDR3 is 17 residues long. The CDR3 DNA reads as TGTGCCAGCAGCTTATTCAGTGGGACGGGGATTGACAATGAGCAGTTCTTC. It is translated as CASSLFSGTGIDNEQFF. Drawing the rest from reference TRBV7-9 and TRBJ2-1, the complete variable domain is DTGVSQNPRHKITKRGQNVTFRCDPISEHNRLYWYRQTLGQGPEFLTYFQNEAQLEKSRLLSDRFSAERPKGSFSTLEIQRTEQGDSAMYLCASSLFSGTGIDNEQFFGPGTRLTVL.

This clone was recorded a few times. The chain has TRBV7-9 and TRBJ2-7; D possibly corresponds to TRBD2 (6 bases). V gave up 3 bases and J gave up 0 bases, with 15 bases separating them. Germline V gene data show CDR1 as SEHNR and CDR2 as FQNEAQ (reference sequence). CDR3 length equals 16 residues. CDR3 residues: CASSLPGTASSYEQYF. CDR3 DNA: TGTGCCAGCAGCTTGCCCGGGACTGCCAGCTCCTACGAGCAGTACTTC. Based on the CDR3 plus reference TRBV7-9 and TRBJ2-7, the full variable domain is DTGVSQNPRHKITKRGQNVTFRCDPISEHNRLYWYRQTLGQGPEFLTYFQNEAQLEKSRLLSDRFSAERPKGSFSTLEIQRTEQGDSAMYLCASSLPGTASSYEQYFGPGTRLTVT.

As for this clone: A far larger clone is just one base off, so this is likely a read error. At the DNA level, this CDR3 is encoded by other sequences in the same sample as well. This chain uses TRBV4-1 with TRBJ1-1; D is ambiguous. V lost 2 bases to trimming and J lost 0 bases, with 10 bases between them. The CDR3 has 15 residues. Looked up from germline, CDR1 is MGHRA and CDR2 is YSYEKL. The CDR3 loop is CASSQTLTVNTEAFF. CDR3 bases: TGCGCCAGCAGCCAAACCTTGACGGTGAACACTGAAGCTTTCTTT.